These 29 T cell receptor beta chains were all obtained from the same sample, sequenced in a study of blood T cells in healthy people across ages. Sample-barcoded 5' priming and a J-beta primer mix drove a second PCR of about 6 to 11 cycles. In TCRdb, the 5' RACE reads were re-called with MiXCR into one record per CDR3 protein. The table includes hundreds of thousands of distinct CDR3 sequences, more than 45% detected once. Material for sequencing was blood. These receptors came from a young man in good health.

The chain is built from TRBV7-8 and TRBJ2-5; TRBD1 might be the D (5 bases). The ends were cut back, 4 bases at V and 0 bases at J, with 9 bases in the middle. The germline gives CDR1 SGHVS, CDR2 FQNEAQ. The CDR3 runs to 14 residues. CDR3 sequence reads: CASSSGKYQETQYF. In DNA, the CDR3 is TGTGCCAGCAGCTCAGGGAAGTACCAAGAGACCCAGTACTTC.

This chain connects TRBV20-1 to TRBJ2-5, with 7 bases that match TRBD1. The V gene's germline CDR1 is DFQATT and CDR2 SNEGSKA (reference sequence). There are 14 residues in the CDR3. Trimming took 7 bases from V and 4 from J; bases not matched to a gene: 12. The CDR3 DNA reads as TGCAGTGGTCGGGGCAGGGGGTTTACAGAGACCCAGTACTTC. It codes for CSGRGRGFTETQYF.

The V gene is TRBV20-1, the J gene TRBJ2-5, with 7 bases identical to TRBD1. The DNA end favors TRBJ2-7, so the J call may be wrong. Germline V gene data show CDR1 as DFQATT and CDR2 as SNEGSKA (reference sequence). This CDR3 region has 16 residues. The CDR3 DNA follows: TGCAGTGCTAGAGTAACCCGGGACAGCAGAAACTACGAGCAGTACTTC. It specifies CSARVTRDSRNYEQYF.

V gene TRBV11-3 combines with J gene TRBJ2-5; D is undetermined. The CDR3 is 12 amino acids. V dropped 2 bases and J dropped 11 bases, with 12 bases sitting between them. Germline V lookup: CDR1 SGHNT, CDR2 YENEEA. CDR3 residues: CASSLTAEEQYF. For the CDR3, the DNA is TGTGCCAGCAGCTTAACGGCGGAAGAGCAGTACTTC.

The V call is TRBV9, the J call TRBJ2-5, with TRBD2 matching 7 bases. This CDR3 has 15 amino acids. The V gene's germline CDR1 is SGDLS and CDR2 YYNGEE. The J segment lost 0 bases and the V segment lost 0 bases, leaving 2 bases of the junction unmatched. Here the CDR3 DNA reads TGTGCCAGCAGCGTAGCCGGGAGGTACCAAGAGACCCAGTACTTC. Translation gives CASSVAGRYQETQYF.

The J gene is TRBJ1-2, the V gene TRBV18; tentatively, D is TRBD1 (5 bases). The CDR3 extends over 16 amino acids. The V and J ends lost 3 bases and 9 bases respectively, with 23 bases between them. CDR1 and CDR2 from the germline V gene are KGHSH and LQKENI. The CDR3 coding sequence is TGTGCCAGCTCACCCCCGGGGCAGGGACTATGGAGGCGCTACACCTTC. Amino acids: CASSPPGQGLWRRYTF.

J is TRBJ2-5 and V is TRBV24-1; the D is unclear. Trimming took 2 bases from V and 2 from J, leaving 14 bases between them. CDR3 length: 16 amino acids. Per the germline V gene, CDR1 is KGHDR and CDR2 is SFDVKD. CDR3 residues: CATSDWGKDGQETQYF. DNA for the CDR3: TGTGCCACCAGTGATTGGGGTAAGGACGGACAAGAGACCCAGTACTTC.

The chain combines TRBV12-3 or TRBV12-4 with TRBJ2-1; 8 bases line up with TRBD1. The CDR3 is 11 amino acids. The trim removed 10 bases at V and 9 bases at J, leaving 5 bases unmatched. The CDR3 region has the DNA TGTGCCACGGGACAGGACTTTGAGCAGTTCTTC. Its protein product is CATGQDFEQFF.

The genes are TRBV7-2 and TRBJ2-6; D perhaps matches TRBD2 (5 bases). Deletions cut 6 bases from V and 2 bases from J, with 17 bases between. Per the germline V gene, CDR1 is SGHTA and CDR2 is FQGNSA. The CDR3 length is 17 residues. In nucleotides, the CDR3 is TGTGCCAGCAGACCCTCGGGGTCTTTCACTGGGGCCAACGTCCTGACTTTC. It encodes CASRPSGSFTGANVLTF.

This clonotype appeared a few times. J is TRBJ2-5 and V is TRBV15; a weak D match, TRBD2 (7 bases). The germline CDR1 and CDR2 sequences are LNHNV and YYDKDF (reference sequence). This CDR3 spans 14 amino acids. V was cut by 6 bases and J by 4 bases, with 15 bases left in between. CDR3 loop: CATRPRGGGETQYF. CDR3 sequence (DNA): TGTGCCACCAGACCTAGGGGGGGAGGAGAGACCCAGTACTTC. The variable domain in full, with the rest retrieved from reference TRBV15 and TRBJ2-5, is DAMVIQNPRYQVTQFGKPVTLSCSQTLNHNVMYWYQQKSSQAPKLLFHYYDKDFNNEADTPDNFQSRRPNTSFCFLDIRSPGLGDTAMYLCATRPRGGGETQYFGPGTRLLVL.

Worth noting for this clonotype: One end of the junction is discordant with germline, which a read error may explain. The chain uses TRBV5-1 and TRBJ1-1; 9 positions match TRBD1. The CDR3 has 18 residues. Germline V lookup: CDR1 SGHRS, CDR2 YFSETQ. CDR3 nucleotide sequence: TGCGCCGGCAGCATAAGTGCCGGGACAGGGTACAAGAACACTGAAGCTTTCTTT. This gives the protein CAGSISAGTGYKNTEAFF.

Comment on this clonotype: This may be a read error, as it is one base from a much larger clone. The gene calls are TRBV7-2 and TRBJ2-5; TRBD2 matches at 8 bases. There are 15 residues in the CDR3. Germline V lookup: CDR1 SGHTA, CDR2 FQGNSA. V lost 3 bases to trimming and J lost 11 bases; unmatched junction nucleotides: 14. The CDR3 DNA follows: TGTGCCAGCAGCTTCTTTAGCGGGGAGGGGAATGAGCAGTACTTC. Translating it yields CASSFFSGEGNEQYF.

The CDR3 loop reads CASSFYGSEQYF. DNA of the CDR3: TGTGCCAGCAGTTTTTATGGGAGCGAGCAGTACTTC. This chain links TRBV12-3 or TRBV12-4 with TRBJ2-5, with D possibly matching TRBD2 (5 bases). The better agreement between TRBJ2-7 and the DNA end casts doubt on the J call. The CDR3 sequence is 12 residues long.

This clonotype has more than one count but fewer than ten. The CDR3 sequence is CASSLVAGATSYNEQFF. In DNA, the CDR3 is TGTGCCAGCAGCTTAGTCGCGGGAGCTACCTCCTACAATGAGCAGTTCTTC. The chain employs TRBV7-2 and TRBJ2-1, with 7 bases matching TRBD2. The V gene's germline CDR1 is SGHTA and CDR2 FQGNSA. The CDR3 runs to 17 residues. Trimming took 1 base from V and 0 from J; bases not matched to a gene: 6.

Note on this clonotype: With a much larger clone just one base away, this may be a read error. The rearrangement links TRBV6-2 or TRBV6-3 to TRBJ2-1, with TRBD2 as a possible D gene (6 bases). CDR3 length: 11 residues. The germline CDR1 and CDR2 sequences are MNHEY and SVGEGT. The CDR3 loop reads CANSLGTGQFF. The CDR3 bases are TGTGCCAACAGTCTCGGGACTGGGCAGTTCTTC.

The sample holds a few counts of this clonotype. The V call is TRBV6-5, the J call TRBJ1-2, with TRBD1 matching 10 bases. Per germline, CDR1 MNHEY and CDR2 SVGAGI. V gave up 0 bases and J gave up 4 bases; unmatched junction bases: 2. The CDR3 runs to 15 residues. CDR3 in DNA: TGTGCCAGCAGTTACTCGACAGGGGGCATCTATGGCTACACCTTC. Translating it yields CASSYSTGGIYGYTF.

This sequence joins TRBV20-1 and TRBJ1-6, with TRBD1 matching over 7 bases. V lost 0 bases to trimming and J lost 10 bases; unmatched junction nucleotides: 9. There are 15 residues in the CDR3. Germline values: CDR1 DFQATT, CDR2 SNEGSKA (reference sequence). The CDR3 DNA reads as TGCAGTGCTAGAGATTTGACAGGGAGGCGATCACCCCTCCACTTT. Amino acid sequence: CSARDLTGRRSPLHF.

The CDR3 region has the DNA TGTGCCAGCAGCCCATACCTTAACGAGCAGTACTTC. Translation: CASSPYLNEQYF. The genes are TRBV7-9 and TRBJ2-4, with D hard to call. The end of the DNA aligns better with TRBJ2-7, so the J call may be wrong. The CDR3 is made up of 12 amino acids. The V gene's germline CDR1 is SEHNR and CDR2 FQNEAQ (reference sequence).

This chain links TRBV20-1 with TRBJ2-1, with no clear D. The CDR3 sequence is 11 residues long. Germline CDR1 and CDR2: DFQATT and SNEGSKA (reference sequence). The ends were cut back, 3 bases at V and 7 bases at J, with 7 bases in the middle. CDR3 amino acids: CSASLQNEQFF. The DNA for the CDR3 is TGCAGTGCTAGTTTGCAGAATGAGCAGTTCTTC.

This chain uses TRBV20-1 with TRBJ1-1; 7 positions match TRBD1. The ends lost 4 bases at V and 9 bases at J; junction bases unmatched: 11. Germline CDR1 and CDR2: DFQATT and SNEGSKA (reference sequence). CDR3 length: 13 residues. The CDR3 sequence: CSATHRGRKKAFF. CDR3 bases: TGCAGTGCTACCCACAGGGGTCGGAAGAAAGCTTTCTTT.

This clonotype appeared a single time. An end of the junction differs from the germline gene, which may be a read error. The chain recombines TRBV7-8 with TRBJ2-3; D may be TRBD2 (6 bases). The CDR3 contains 17 residues. The germline CDR1 and CDR2 sequences are SGHVS and FQNEAQ. The CDR3 DNA follows: TGTGCCAGCAGCCTAAAGATCCTGGGGGGACGCACGGATACGCAGTATTTT. Translation gives CASSLKILGGRTDTQYF.

The CDR3 loop is CASSYGSYGQYF. Written as DNA, the CDR3 is TGTGCCAGCAGTTACGGGAGTTACGGGCAGTACTTC. The gene calls are TRBV6-2 or TRBV6-3 and TRBJ2-4; a possible D gene is TRBD2 (5 bases). Trimming cost V 2 bases and J 13 bases, with 12 bases left between them. The CDR3 loop spans 12 amino acids. Germline loops: CDR1 MNHEY, CDR2 SVGEGT.

CDR3 sequence: CSAQGLETQYF. CDR3 DNA: TGCAGTGCGCAGGGGTTAGAGACCCAGTACTTC. The V gene is TRBV20-1, the J gene TRBJ2-7, with D maybe TRBD1 (6 bases). TRBJ2-5 matches the DNA end more closely, so the J call is doubtful. CDR3 length: 11 residues. Germline loops: CDR1 DFQATT, CDR2 SNEGSKA (reference sequence).

In this sample, this clonotype turned up a few times. The chain couples TRBV20-1 to TRBJ2-7; D not resolved. Trimming took 0 bases from V and 0 from J, leaving 15 bases between them. Germline V gene lookup returns CDR1 DFQATT and CDR2 SNEGSKA (reference sequence). This CDR3 is 16 amino acids long. CDR3 coding DNA: TGCAGTGCTAGAGATCGGTTCAGCCAAAGCTCCTACGAGCAGTACTTC. This translates into CSARDRFSQSSYEQYF.

This sequence joins TRBV20-1 and TRBJ2-1; D may be TRBD2 (6 bases). Germline V gene data show CDR1 as DFQATT and CDR2 as SNEGSKA (reference sequence). V was cut by 5 bases and J by 12 bases, with 26 bases left in between. CDR3 length: 15 amino acids. CDR3: CSASRAGRFERGQFF. CDR3 nucleotides: TGCAGTGCTTCCCGGGCAGGGAGGTTCGAGCGCGGGCAGTTCTTC.

This clonotype was observed a few times. V usage is TRBV7-2 and J usage is TRBJ2-7, with D unresolved. Germline V gives CDR1 SGHTA, CDR2 FQGNSA. V lost 4 bases and J 4 bases, leaving 11 bases between the germline ends. The CDR3 sequence is 13 residues long. The DNA of the CDR3 is TGTGCCAGCAGCTCGCCACCCATATACGAGCAGTACTTC. Translated, it gives CASSSPPIYEQYF.

The chain is built from TRBV12-3 or TRBV12-4 and TRBJ1-5; TRBD1 matches at 8 bases. The CDR3 runs to 15 residues. V shed 5 bases and J 5 bases; nucleotides not matched to a gene: 8. The DNA for the CDR3 is TGTGCCAGCAGTCCACAGGGGGGCGGGGATCAGCCCCAGCATTTT. Its protein is CASSPQGGGDQPQHF.

This clonotype was recorded many times. The chain employs TRBV7-2 and TRBJ2-7, with D tentatively TRBD1 or TRBD2 (5 bases each). V lost 5 bases and J 0 bases, leaving 11 bases between the germline ends. This CDR3 comprises 14 residues. CDR1 SGHTA and CDR2 FQGNSA come from the germline V gene. The CDR3 sequence is CASSPGPSSYEQYF. The CDR3 region has the DNA TGTGCCAGCAGCCCGGGGCCGAGCTCCTACGAGCAGTACTTC.

This clonotype was counted a few times. The chain uses TRBV7-9 and TRBJ2-3; 7 bases map to TRBD2. J lost 7 bases, V lost 5 bases, and 9 bases had no gene match. The germline gives CDR1 SEHNR, CDR2 FQNEAQ (reference sequence). The CDR3 contains 14 residues. The CDR3 here is CASSAGTTTNTQYF. CDR3 bases: TGTGCCAGCAGCGCCGGGACTACTACTAATACGCAGTATTTT.